Sequencing of this TCR beta chain was carried out in a study of CD8 T cells in Susac syndrome. Study observations and caveats: Only a relatively small number of individuals were included in the TCR sequencing and HLA analysis.

V was pared by 5 bases and J by 12 bases, with 11 bases of the junction left unmatched. This CDR3 is 14 amino acids long. The germline CDR1 and CDR2 sequences are KGHDR and SFDVKD. Concerning this clonotype itself: Its antigen is unidentified.

RNA was extracted with the RNeasy kit, and a quantity of roughly 0.5 to 1 ug was reverse transcribed using random hexamers. Amplification of TCR beta CDR3 used immunoSEQ multiplex PCR across 54 Vbeta and 13 Jbeta. From the immunoSEQ multiplex PCR reads, TCRdb called clonotypes with MiXCR, one entry per CDR3 protein. Of roughly 200,000 distinct CDR3 sequences listed, roughly 94% are singletons. Sequenced material: CD4+ T cells from PBMCs. This receptor was obtained from a human donor in good health. The chain employs TRBV24-1 and TRBJ2-1; 8 nucleotides agree with TRBD1. The CDR3 DNA reads as TGTGCCACCAGTGTGCGACAGGGGATCGAGGGGCAGTTCTTC. The encoded protein is CATSVRQGIEGQFF.